The source of this T cell receptor (beta chain) is a study of CD4 T cells in relation to SARS-CoV-2 and coronaviruses. Study in general: The negative reference was HIV-1 Nef peptide pool or peptide-free culture.

Study conclusions and caveats: Crossreactivity was assessed only for spike protein, not other viral proteins.

Germline CDR1 SGHRS, CDR2 YFSETQ. V dropped 1 base and J dropped 4; count of bases not matched to a gene: 20. The CDR3 is 20 amino acids. Before the COVID-19 pandemic, during about 2011-2019, CD4+ T cells were taken from unexposed donors. The cells were cultured for 10 days before CD4+ T cells were isolated. Cultures held two million PBMCs per well with 8.5 to 10 IU/ml IL-2. In its sample, this clone was seen a few times. The antigen is undetermined. Profiled with immunoSEQ multiplex PCR; TCRdb holds only in-frame clones, not every one. The sample consists of roughly 20,000 clones, around 78% of them appearing once.

This sequence was found in a human donor in good health. Sequenced input: CD4+ T cells from PBMCs, cultured in vitro. The chain uses TRBV5-1 and TRBJ2-3; 8 bases fit TRBD2. Here the CDR3 reads CASSLRGGQRETLGADTQYF. The DNA of the CDR3 is TGCGCCAGCAGCTTGCGGGGCGGACAGCGGGAGACGCTTGGGGCAGATACGCAGTATTTT.